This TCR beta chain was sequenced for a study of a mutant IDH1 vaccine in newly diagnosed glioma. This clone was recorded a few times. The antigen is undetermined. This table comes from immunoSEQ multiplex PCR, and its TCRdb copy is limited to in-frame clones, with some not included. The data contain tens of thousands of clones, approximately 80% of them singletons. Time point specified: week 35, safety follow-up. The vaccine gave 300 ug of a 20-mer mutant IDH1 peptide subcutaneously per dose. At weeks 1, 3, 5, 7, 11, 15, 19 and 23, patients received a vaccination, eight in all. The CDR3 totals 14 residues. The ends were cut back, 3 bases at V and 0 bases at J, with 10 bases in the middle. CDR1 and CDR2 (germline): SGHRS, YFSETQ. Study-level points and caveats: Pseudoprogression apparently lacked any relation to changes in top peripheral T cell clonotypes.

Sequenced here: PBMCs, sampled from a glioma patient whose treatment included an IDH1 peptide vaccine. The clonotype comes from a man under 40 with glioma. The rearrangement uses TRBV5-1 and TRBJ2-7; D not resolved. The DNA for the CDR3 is TGCGCCAGCAGCTCCGATCAGTTCTCCTACGAGCAGTACTTC. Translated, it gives CASSSDQFSYEQYF. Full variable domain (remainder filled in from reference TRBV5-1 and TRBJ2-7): KAGVTQTPRYLIKTRGQQVTLSCSPISGHRSVSWYQQTPGQGLQFLFEYFSETQRNKGNFPGRFSGRQFSNSRSEMNVSTLELGDSALYLCASSSDQFSYEQYFGPGTRLTVT.